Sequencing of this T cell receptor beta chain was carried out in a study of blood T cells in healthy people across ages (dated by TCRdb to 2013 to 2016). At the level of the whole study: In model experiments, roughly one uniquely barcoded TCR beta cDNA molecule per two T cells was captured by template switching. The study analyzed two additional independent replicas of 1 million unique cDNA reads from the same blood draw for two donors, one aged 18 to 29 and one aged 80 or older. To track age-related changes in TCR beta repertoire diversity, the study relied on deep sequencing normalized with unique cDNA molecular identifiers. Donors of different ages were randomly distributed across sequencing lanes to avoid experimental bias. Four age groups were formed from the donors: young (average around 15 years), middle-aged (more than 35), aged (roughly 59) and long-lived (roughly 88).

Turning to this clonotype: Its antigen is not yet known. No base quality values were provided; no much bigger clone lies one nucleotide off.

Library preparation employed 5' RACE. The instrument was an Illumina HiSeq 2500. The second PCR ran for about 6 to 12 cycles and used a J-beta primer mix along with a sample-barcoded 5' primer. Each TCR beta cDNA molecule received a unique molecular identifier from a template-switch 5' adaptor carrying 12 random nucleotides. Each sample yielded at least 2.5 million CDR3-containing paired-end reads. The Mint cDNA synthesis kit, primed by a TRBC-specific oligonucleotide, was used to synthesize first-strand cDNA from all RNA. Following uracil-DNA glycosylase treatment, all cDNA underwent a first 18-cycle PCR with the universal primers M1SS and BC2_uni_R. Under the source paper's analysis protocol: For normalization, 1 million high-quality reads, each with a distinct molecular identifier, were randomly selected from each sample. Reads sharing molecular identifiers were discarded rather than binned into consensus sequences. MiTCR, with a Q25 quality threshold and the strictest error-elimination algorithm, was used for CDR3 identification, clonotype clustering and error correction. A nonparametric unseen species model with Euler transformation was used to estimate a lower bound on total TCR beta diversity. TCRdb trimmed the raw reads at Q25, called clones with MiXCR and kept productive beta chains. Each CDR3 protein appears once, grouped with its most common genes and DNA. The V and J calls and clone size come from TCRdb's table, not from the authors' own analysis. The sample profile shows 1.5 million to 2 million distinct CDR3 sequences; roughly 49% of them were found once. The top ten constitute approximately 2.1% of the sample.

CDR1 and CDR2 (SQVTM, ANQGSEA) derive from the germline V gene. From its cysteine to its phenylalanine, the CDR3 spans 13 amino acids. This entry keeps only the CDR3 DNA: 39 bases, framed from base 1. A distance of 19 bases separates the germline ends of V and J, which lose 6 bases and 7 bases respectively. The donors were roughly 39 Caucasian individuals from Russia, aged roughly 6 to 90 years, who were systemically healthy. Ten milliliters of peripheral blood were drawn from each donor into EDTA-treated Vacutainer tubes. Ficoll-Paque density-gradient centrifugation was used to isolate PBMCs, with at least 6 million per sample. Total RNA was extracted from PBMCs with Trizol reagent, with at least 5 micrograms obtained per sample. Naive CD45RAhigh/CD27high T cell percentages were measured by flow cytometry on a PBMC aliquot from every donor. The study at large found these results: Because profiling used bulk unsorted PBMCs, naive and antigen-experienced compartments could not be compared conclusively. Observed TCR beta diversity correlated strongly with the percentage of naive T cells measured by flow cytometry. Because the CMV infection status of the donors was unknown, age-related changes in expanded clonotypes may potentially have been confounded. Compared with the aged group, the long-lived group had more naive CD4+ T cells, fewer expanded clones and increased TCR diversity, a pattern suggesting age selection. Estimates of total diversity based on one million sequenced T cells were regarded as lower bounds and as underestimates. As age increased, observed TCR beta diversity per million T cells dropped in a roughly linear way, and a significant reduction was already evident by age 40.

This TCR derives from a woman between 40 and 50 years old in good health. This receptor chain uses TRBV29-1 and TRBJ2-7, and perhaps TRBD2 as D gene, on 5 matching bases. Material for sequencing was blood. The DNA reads TGCAGCGTCATCGGACTGATCCGCAATGAGCAGTACTTC. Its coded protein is CSVIGLIRNEQYF.